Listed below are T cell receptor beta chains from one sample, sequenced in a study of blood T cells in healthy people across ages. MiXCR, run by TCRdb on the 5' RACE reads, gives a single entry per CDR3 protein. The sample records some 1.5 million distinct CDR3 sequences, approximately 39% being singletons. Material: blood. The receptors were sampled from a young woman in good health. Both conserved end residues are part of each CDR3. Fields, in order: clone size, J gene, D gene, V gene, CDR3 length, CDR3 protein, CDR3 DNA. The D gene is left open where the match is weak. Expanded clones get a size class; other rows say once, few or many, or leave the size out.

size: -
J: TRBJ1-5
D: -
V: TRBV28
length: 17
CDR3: CASSYAGGVYSNQPQHF
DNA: TGTGCCAGCAGTTATGCGGGGGGGGTGTATAGCAATCAGCCCCAGCATTTT

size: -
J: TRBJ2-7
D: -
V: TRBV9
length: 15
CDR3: CASSPWDENSYEQYF
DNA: TGTGCCAGCAGCCCGTGGGACGAAAACTCCTACGAGCAGTACTTC

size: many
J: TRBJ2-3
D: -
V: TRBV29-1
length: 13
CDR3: CSVEGSATDTQYF
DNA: TGCAGCGTTGAGGGGTCGGCAACAGATACGCAGTATTTT

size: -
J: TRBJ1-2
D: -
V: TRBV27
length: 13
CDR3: CASKTGLDYGYTF
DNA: TGTGCCAGCAAAACCGGGCTGGACTATGGCTACACCTTC

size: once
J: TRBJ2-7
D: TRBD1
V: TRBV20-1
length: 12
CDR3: CSARGQVGEQYF
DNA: TGCAGTGCGAGGGGACAGGTAGGCGAGCAGTACTTC

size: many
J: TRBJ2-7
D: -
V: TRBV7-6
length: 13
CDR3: CASSVASDYEQYF
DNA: TGTGCCAGCAGCGTAGCGTCGGATTACGAGCAGTACTTC

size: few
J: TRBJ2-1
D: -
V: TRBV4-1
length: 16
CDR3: CASSQDLTSTSMEQFF
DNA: TGCGCCAGCAGCCAAGATCTAACCAGTACTTCTATGGAGCAGTTCTTC

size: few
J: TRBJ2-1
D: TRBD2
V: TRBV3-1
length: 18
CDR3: CASSQRRHPGLAGDEQFF
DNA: TGTGCCAGCAGCCAAAGGCGGCATCCGGGACTAGCTGGCGATGAGCAGTTCTTC

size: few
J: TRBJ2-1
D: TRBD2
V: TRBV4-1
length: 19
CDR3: CASSPRLAVTIISYNEQFF
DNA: TGCGCCAGCAGCCCCCGACTAGCGGTGACGATCATTTCCTACAATGAGCAGTTCTTC

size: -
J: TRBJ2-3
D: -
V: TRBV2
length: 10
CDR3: CASRDMTWYF
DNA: TGTGCCAGCAGGGACATGACTTGGTATTTT

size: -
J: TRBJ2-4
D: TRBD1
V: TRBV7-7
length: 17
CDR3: CASSPPGTVLAKNIQYF
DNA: TGTGCTAGCAGCCCCCCCGGGACAGTACTAGCCAAAAACATTCAGTACTTC

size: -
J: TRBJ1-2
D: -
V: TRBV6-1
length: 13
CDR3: CASRGEAVSTYTF
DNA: TGTGCCAGCAGAGGGGAGGCCGTCTCGACCTACACCTTC

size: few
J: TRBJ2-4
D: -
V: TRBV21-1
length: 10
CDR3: CFQGKNIQYF
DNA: TGTTTCCAGGGCAAAAACATTCAGTACTTC

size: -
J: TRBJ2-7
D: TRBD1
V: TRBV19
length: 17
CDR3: CASSARWTGLSSYEQYF
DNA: TGTGCCAGTAGTGCCCGTTGGACAGGTCTCAGCTCCTACGAGCAGTACTTC

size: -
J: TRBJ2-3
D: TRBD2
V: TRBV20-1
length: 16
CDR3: CSANSGRAGSADTQYF
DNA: TGCAGTGCCAATAGCGGGAGGGCCGGTAGTGCAGATACGCAGTATTTT

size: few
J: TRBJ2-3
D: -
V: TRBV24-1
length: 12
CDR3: CATNDAADTQYF
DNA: TGTGCCACCAACGACGCGGCAGATACGCAGTATTTT

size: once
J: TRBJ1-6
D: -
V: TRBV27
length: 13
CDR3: CASKGSYNSPLRF
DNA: TGTGCCAGCAAAGGCTCCTATAATTCACCCCTCCGCTTT

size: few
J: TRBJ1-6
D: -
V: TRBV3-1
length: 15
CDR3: CASSQRTGHNSPLHF
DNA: TGTGCCAGCAGCCAACGTACGGGGCACAATTCACCCCTCCACTTT

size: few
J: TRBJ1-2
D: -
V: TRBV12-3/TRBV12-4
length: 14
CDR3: CASSLRAGHYGYTF
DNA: TGTGCCAGCAGTCTAAGGGCAGGGCACTATGGCTACACCTTC

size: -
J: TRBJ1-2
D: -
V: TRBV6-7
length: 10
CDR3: CPSRGYGYTF
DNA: TGTCCTTCTAGGGGCTATGGCTACACCTTC

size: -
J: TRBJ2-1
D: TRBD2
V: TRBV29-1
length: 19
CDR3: CSVGKSLRASGGAYNEQFF
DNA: TGCAGCGTTGGAAAAAGCCTAAGGGCTAGCGGGGGCGCCTACAATGAGCAGTTCTTC

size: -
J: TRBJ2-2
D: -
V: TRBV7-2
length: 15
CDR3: CASSLQHTNTGELFF
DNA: TGTGCCAGCAGCTTACAACATACAAACACCGGGGAGCTGTTTTTT

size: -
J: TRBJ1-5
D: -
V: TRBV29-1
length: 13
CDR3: CSVASSRNQPQHF
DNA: TGCAGCGTTGCTTCGAGTAGGAATCAGCCCCAGCATTTT

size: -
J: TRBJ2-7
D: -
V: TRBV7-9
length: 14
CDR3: CASSFENRGSRQYF
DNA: TGTGCCAGCAGCTTTGAGAACAGAGGCTCCCGGCAGTACTTC

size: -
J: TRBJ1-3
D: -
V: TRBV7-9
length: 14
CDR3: CASSFRTSGNTIYF
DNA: TGTGCCAGCAGCTTTCGGACATCCGGAAACACCATATATTTT

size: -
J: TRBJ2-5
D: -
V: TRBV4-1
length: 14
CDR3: CASSRLLASETQYF
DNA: TGCGCCAGCAGCCGTTTACTAGCATCGGAGACCCAGTACTTC

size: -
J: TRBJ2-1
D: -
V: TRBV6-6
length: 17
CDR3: CASSYGRGTEVYNEQFF
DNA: TGTGCCAGCAGTTACGGCCGCGGGACAGAGGTCTACAATGAGCAGTTCTTC

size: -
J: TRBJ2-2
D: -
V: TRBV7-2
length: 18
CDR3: CASSLGLGGGPNTGELFF
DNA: TGTGCCAGCAGCTTAGGGCTCGGGGGAGGCCCGAACACCGGGGAGCTGTTTTTT

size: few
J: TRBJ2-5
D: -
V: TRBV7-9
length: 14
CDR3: CASSLDVRAVTQYF
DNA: TGTGCCAGCAGCTTAGATGTGAGGGCAGTGACGCAGTACTTC

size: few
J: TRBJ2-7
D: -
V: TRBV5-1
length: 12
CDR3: CASSRIYNEQYF
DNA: TGCGCCAGCAGCAGAATATACAATGAGCAGTACTTC

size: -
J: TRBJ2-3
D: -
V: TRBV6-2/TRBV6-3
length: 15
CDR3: CASSDPGANTDTQYF
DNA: TGTGCCAGCAGTGACCCGGGGGCCAACACAGATACGCAGTATTTT

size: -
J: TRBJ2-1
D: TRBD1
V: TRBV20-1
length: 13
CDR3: CSAMDRDSYEQFF
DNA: TGCAGTGCTATGGACAGGGATTCCTACGAGCAGTTCTTC

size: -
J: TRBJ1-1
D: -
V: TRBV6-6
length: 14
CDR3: CASSSTAGNTEAFF
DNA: TGTGCCAGCAGTTCGACAGCAGGAAACACTGAAGCTTTCTTT

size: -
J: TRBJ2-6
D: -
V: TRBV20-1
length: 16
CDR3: CSASLTSISGANVLTF
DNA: TGCAGTGCTAGCCTGACATCCATCTCTGGGGCCAACGTCCTGACTTTC

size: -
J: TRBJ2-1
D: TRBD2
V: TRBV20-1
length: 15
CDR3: CSALGRTSPYNEQFF
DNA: TGCAGTGCTCTCGGGAGGACTAGCCCCTACAATGAGCAGTTCTTC

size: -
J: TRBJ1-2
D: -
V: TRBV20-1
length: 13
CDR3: CSARDWRGLGYTF
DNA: TGCAGTGCTAGAGATTGGCGGGGGCTGGGCTACACCTTC

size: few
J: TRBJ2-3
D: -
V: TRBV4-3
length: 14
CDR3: CASSQEWLGDTQYF
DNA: TGCGCCAGCAGCCAAGAGTGGCTCGGGGATACGCAGTATTTT

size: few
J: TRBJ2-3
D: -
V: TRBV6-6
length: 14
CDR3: CASNEHSVADTQYF
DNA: TGTGCCAGCAACGAGCATAGCGTCGCAGATACGCAGTATTTT

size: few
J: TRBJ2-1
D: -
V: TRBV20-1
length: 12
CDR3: CSKVAVSGEQFF
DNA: TGCAGCAAAGTAGCGGTTTCTGGTGAGCAGTTCTTC